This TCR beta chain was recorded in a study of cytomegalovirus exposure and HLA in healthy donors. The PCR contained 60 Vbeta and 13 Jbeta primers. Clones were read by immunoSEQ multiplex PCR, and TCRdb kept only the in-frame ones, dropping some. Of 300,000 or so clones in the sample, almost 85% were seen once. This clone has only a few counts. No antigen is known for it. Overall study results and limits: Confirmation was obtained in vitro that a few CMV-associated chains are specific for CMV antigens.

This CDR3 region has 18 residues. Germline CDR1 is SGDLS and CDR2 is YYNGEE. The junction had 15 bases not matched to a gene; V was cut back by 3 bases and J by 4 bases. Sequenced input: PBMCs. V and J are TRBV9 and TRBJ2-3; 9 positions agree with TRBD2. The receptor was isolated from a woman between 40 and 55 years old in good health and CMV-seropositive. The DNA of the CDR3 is TGTGCCAGCAGCGCCGACTTCCTTAGCGGGAGTCCGGCAGATACGCAGTATTTT. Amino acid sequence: CASSADFLSGSPADTQYF.